This T cell receptor (beta chain) was recorded in a study of blood T cell repertoires in COVID-19. The wider study: PBMCs, B-cell-depleted T cells, or T cells were the source of the cDNA or gDNA that made up the material.

In the original analysis: Amplification with reference gene primers provided the estimates of nucleated cell counts. Sequenced by immunoSEQ multiplex PCR; TCRdb stores in-frame clones only, minus some. The DNA was the basis for D and trimming; V, J and clone size are from that table. Among over 100,000 clones listed, approximately 74% were seen once. This clone was seen a few times. The length of the CDR3 is 14 residues. V was cut by 4 bases and J by 8 bases, with 16 bases left in between. Per germline, CDR1 SGDLS and CDR2 YYNGEE. Sequencing was performed on peripheral blood. The chain employs TRBV9 and TRBJ2-1; tentative D call: TRBD1 (5 bases). This clonotype was obtained from a woman between 65 and 79 years old with acute or convalescent COVID-19. This CDR3 is CASSSTQGKDEQFF. The CDR3 DNA reads as TGTGCCAGCAGCTCGACGCAGGGTAAGGATGAGCAGTTCTTC. The whole variable domain, remainder taken from reference TRBV9 and TRBJ2-1, is DSGVTQTPKHLITATGQRVTLRCSPRSGDLSVYWYQQSLDQGLQFLIQYYNGEERAKGNILERFSAQQFPDLHSELNLSSLELGDSALYFCASSSTQGKDEQFFGPGTRLTVL.